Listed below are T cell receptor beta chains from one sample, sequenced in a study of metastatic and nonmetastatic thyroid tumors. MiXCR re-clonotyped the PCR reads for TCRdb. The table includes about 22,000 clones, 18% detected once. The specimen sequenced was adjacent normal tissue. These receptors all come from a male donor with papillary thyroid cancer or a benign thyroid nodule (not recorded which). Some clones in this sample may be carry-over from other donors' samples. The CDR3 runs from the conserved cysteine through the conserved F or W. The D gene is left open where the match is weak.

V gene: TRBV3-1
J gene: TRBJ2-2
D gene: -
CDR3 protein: CASSQFIRETGELFF

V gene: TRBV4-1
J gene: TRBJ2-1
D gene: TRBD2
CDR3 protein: CASSQGSGSGTYNEQFF

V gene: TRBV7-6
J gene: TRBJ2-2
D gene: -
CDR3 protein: CASSLASVGTGELSF

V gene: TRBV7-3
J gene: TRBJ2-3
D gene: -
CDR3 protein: CASSEGVFTDTQYF

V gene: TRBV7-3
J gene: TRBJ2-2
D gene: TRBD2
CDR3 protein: CASSRYRTSGMPGELFF

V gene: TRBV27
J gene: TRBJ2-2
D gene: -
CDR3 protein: CASSLYASGGELFF

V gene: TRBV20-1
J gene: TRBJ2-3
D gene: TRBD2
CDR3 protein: CSAQRPGLAGATSTQYF

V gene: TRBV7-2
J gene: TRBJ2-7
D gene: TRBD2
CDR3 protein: CASRLGRGTSASYEQYF

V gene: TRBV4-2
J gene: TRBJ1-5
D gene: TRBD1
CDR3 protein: CASSQEGQVSNQPQHF

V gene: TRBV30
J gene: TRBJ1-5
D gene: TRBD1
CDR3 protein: CAWREPTGQGSFRPQHF

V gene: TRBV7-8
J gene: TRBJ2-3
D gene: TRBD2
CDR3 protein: CASSLRVAGADTQYF

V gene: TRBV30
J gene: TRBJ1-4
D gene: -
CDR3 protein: CAWSGADSGGLNEKLFF

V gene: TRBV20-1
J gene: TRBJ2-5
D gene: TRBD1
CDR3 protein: CSARKGTGEEAQYF

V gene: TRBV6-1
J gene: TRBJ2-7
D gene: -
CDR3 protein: CASSTGQSSYEQYF

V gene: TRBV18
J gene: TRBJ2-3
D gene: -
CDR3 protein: CASSPGWGVTDTQYF

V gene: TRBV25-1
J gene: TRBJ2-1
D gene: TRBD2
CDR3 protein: CASSESCGGSRNEQFF

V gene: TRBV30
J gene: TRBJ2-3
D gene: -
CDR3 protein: CAWGRGTDTQYF

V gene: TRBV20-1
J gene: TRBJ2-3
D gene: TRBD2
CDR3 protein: CSARPGLAGTSTDTQYF

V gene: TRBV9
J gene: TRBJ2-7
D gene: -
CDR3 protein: CASSPRLGNFGEQYF

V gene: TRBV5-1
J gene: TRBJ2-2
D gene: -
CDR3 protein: CASSFLVRGDTGELFF

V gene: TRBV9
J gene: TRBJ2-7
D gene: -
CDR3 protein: CASRADGIYEKYF

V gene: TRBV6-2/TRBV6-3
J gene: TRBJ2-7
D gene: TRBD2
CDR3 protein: CASTLWGGDEQYF

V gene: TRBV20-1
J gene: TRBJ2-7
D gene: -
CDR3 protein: CSARTGSSYEQYF

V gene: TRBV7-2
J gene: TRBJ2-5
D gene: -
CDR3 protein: CASSLFGGVRGMVETQYF

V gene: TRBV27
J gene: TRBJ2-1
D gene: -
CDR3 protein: CAPTGEVRNEQFF

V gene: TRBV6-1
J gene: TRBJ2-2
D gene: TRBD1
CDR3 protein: CASRLDRSNTGELFF

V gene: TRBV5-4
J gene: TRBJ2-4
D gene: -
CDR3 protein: CASSLQGLAKNIQYF

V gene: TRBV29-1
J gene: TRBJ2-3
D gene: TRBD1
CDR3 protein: CIVGTGTDADTQYF

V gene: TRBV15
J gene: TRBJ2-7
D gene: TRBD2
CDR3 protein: CATSRLAGAQEQYF

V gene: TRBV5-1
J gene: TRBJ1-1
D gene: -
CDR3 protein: CASSFGLSTRVGTEAFF

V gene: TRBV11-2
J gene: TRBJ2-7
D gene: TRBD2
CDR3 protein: CASSLTSASSYEQYF

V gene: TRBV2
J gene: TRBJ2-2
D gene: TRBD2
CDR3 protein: CASKGGCTGELSF

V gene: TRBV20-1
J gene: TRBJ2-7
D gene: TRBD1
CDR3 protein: CSASGQGETYEQYF

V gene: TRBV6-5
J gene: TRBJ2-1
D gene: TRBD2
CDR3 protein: CASSYLRTSGGDEQFF

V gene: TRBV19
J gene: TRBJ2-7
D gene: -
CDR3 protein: CASSPQGSYEQYF

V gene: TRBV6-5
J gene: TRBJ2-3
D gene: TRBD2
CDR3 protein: CASIYSGGSPTDTQYF

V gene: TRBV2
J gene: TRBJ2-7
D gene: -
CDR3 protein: CASSDGGF

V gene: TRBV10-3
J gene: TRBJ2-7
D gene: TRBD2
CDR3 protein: CAIRYTSGGTHYEQYF

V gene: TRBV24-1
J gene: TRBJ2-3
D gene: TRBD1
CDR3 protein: CATRRDRDTDTQYF

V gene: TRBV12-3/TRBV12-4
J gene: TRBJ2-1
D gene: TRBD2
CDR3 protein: CAGNWGGSSYNEQFF

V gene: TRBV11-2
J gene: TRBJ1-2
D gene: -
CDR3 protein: CASSLGRHSYGYTF

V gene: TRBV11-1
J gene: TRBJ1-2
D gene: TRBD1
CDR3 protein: CASSPLSGGIANDYGYTF

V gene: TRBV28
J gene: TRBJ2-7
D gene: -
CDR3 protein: CASSLMQVGYEQYF

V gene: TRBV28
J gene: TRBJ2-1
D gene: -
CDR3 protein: CASSTLSGYNKFF

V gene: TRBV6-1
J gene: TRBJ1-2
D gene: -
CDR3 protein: CASSDNLGYGYTF

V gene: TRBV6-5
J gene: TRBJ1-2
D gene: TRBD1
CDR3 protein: CASSSTGQAYGYTF